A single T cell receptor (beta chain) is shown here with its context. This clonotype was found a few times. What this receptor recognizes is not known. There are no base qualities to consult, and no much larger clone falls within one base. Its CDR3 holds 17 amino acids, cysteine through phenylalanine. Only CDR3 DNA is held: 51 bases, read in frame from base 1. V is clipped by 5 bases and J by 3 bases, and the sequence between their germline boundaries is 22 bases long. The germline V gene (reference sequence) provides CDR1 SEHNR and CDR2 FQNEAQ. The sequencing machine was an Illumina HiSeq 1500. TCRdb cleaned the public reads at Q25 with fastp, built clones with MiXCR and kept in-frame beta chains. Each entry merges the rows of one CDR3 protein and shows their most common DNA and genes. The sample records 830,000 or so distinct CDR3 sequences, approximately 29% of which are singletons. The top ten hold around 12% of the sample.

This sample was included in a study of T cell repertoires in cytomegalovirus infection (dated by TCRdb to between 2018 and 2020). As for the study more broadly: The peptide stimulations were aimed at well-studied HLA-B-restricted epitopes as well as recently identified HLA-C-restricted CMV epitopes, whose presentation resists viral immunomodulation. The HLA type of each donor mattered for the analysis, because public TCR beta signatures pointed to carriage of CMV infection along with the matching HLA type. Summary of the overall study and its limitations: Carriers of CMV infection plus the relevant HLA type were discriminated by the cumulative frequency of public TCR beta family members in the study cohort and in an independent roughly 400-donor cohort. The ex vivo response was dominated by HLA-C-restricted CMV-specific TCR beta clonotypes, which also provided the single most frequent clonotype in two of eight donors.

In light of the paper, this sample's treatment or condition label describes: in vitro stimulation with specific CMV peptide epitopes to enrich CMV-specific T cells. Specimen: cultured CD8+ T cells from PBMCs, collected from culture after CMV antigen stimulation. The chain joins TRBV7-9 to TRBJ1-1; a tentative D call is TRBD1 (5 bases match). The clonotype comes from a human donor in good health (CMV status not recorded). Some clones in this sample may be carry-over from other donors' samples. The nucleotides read TGTGCCAGCAGCCCAAAGAGGGACGGTCTCTACGACACTGAAGCTTTCTTT. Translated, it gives CASSPKRDGLYDTEAFF.